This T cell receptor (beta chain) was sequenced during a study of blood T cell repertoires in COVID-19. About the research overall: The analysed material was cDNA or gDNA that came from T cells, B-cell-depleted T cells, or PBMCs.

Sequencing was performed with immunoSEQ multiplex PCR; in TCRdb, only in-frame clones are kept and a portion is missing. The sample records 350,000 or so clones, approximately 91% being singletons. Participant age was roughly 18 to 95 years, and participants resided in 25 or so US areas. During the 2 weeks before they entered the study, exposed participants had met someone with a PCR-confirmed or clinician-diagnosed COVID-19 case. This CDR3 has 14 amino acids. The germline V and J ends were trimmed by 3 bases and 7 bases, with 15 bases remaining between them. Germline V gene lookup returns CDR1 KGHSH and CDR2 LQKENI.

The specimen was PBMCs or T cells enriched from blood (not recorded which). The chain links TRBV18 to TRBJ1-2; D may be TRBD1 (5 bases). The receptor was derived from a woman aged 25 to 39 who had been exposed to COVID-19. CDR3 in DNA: TGTGCCAGCTCACCTCTTGCGGGGCCTGGTGGCTACACCTTC. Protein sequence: CASSPLAGPGGYTF.